This TCR beta chain was sequenced in a study of cytotoxic CD8 clonotypes in ibrutinib-treated CLL. Notes on the study in general: Rising at ibrutinib response, clonality subsequently fell back toward baseline at progression.

Details on this clone: Its antigen is not identified.

Cryopreserved PBMCs yielded about 2.2 micrograms of genomic DNA for TCR beta libraries. Per the germline V gene, CDR1 is SGHNT and CDR2 is YYREEE (reference sequence). This CDR3 contains 15 residues. The V end lost 4 bases, the J end lost 2 bases, and 14 bases lay between the germline ends. TCRdb's copy holds only in-frame clones and misses some; the assay was immunoSEQ multiplex PCR. This table holds nearly 85,000 clones, around 79% found once. The chain joins TRBV5-4 to TRBJ2-3; the D is unclear. This receptor was identified in a human donor with chronic lymphocytic leukemia. The source was PBMCs, collected after 12 months of ibrutinib treatment. Here the CDR3 reads CASSLTVSPTDTQYF. Here the CDR3 DNA reads TGTGCCAGCAGCCTAACGGTCTCGCCCACAGATACGCAGTATTTT.